These T cell receptor beta chains were read from a single sample in a study of CD8 T cells in ankylosing spondylitis. TCRdb reanalysed the 5' RACE reads using MiXCR and keeps one entry per CDR3 protein. The profile shows about 200,000 distinct CDR3 sequences, 9.5% to 15% of them singletons. The sequenced sample consisted of blood, either unsorted or a sorted T cell fraction (not recorded which). These receptors were collected from a male donor with ankylosing spondylitis or in good health (not recorded which). The CDR3 runs from the conserved cysteine through the conserved F or W. Each record gives: V gene, D gene, CDR3 length, J gene, clone size, CDR3 DNA, CDR3 protein. A D gene is named only where the DNA matches it firmly. Clone size appears in some rows only: once, few, many, or a class for an expanded clone.

>TRBV30|NA|15|TRBJ2-1|NA
TGTGCCTGGAGTGTACCCGGGAGCTCCTACAATGAGCAGTTCTTC
CAWSVPGSSYNEQFF
>TRBV2|NA|12|TRBJ2-2|NA
TGTGCCAGCGGATTGAACACCGGGGAGCTGTTTTTT
CASGLNTGELFF
>TRBV12-3/TRBV12-4|NA|14|TRBJ1-4|few
TGTGCCAGCACACAGACAGGTCCGGGCGAAAAACTGTTTTTT
CASTQTGPGEKLFF
>TRBV3-1|NA|16|TRBJ1-2|NA
TGTGCCAGCAGCCAAGAGGGCCAACAGGGAGTATATGGCTACACCTTC
CASSQEGQQGVYGYTF
>TRBV10-3|NA|17|TRBJ2-1|many
TGTGCCATCAGTGAGTCTCTTGGTGGGGGACCCTACAATGAGCAGTTCTTC
CAISESLGGGPYNEQFF
>TRBV7-2|NA|15|TRBJ2-2|NA
TGTGCCAGCAGCTTCGGGGACATCGTCACCGGGGAGCTGTTTTTT
CASSFGDIVTGELFF
>TRBV2|NA|12|TRBJ2-3|NA
TGTGCCAGCATCGGCCAGTCAGATACGCAGTATTTT
CASIGQSDTQYF
>TRBV2|NA|16|TRBJ2-1|NA
TGTGCCAGAAGTCCAGACTATGCGAGCTCCTACAATGAGCAGTTCTTC
CARSPDYASSYNEQFF
>TRBV6-5|NA|13|TRBJ2-7|few
TGTGCCAGCAGTTACGGGGACCGTCGCGAGCAGTACTTC
CASSYGDRREQYF
>TRBV28|TRBD1|15|TRBJ2-7|NA
TGTGCCAGCAGTGACGGGACAGGGAACTCCTACGAGCAGTACTTC
CASSDGTGNSYEQYF
>TRBV12-3/TRBV12-4|NA|12|TRBJ2-2|few
TGTGCCAGCAGTTTTGAGGGAATCACGCTGTTTTTT
CASSFEGITLFF
>TRBV29-1|NA|14|TRBJ1-1|NA
TGCAGCGTGCTAGAGCGGTGGCGGAACACTGAAGCTTTCTTT
CSVLERWRNTEAFF
>TRBV7-9|NA|14|TRBJ1-1|NA
TGTGCCAGCAGCCTCCAGGGGCCGAACACTGAAGCTTTCTTT
CASSLQGPNTEAFF
>TRBV20-1|NA|14|TRBJ1-2|NA
TGCAGTGCTAGCATTCTCGGGGATCACTATGGCTACACCTTC
CSASILGDHYGYTF
>TRBV7-9|NA|13|TRBJ2-3|many
TGTGCCAGCAGCTTAGCTGCCACAGATACGCAGTATTTT
CASSLAATDTQYF
>TRBV5-6|NA|14|TRBJ1-3|few
TGTGCCAGCAGCTACAGGGACGGAGGAAACACCATATATTTT
CASSYRDGGNTIYF
>TRBV10-2|NA|14|TRBJ2-3|NA
TGCGCCAGCAGGGGGGCGGGTGGGGCAGATACGCAGTATTTT
CASRGAGGADTQYF
>TRBV4-1|NA|16|TRBJ2-7|few
TGCGCCAGCAGCCAAGATCAAATGAAGGCCGGGCGCGAGCAGTACTTC
CASSQDQMKAGREQYF
>TRBV6-5|TRBD1|14|TRBJ1-6|NA
TGTGCCAGCAGTTACGGGACAGAGAATTCACCCCTCCACTTT
CASSYGTENSPLHF
>TRBV6-1|NA|15|TRBJ2-3|many
TGTGCCAGCAGTGAAAGTGTAGGGACCACAGATACGCAGTATTTT
CASSESVGTTDTQYF
>TRBV5-5|TRBD2|15|TRBJ2-1|few
TGTGCCAGCAGCTGGGCGGGAGGCGCCTACAATGAGCAGTTCTTC
CASSWAGGAYNEQFF
>TRBV12-5|NA|15|TRBJ2-1|few
TGTGCTAGTGGTCCAATGAGCCAATCCTACAATGAGCAGTTCTTC
CASGPMSQSYNEQFF
>TRBV20-1|NA|14|TRBJ2-7|NA
TGCAGTGCTAGAGGACTAGTTACTAGCTACGAGCAGTACTTC
CSARGLVTSYEQYF
>TRBV6-5|NA|16|TRBJ2-7|few
TGTGCCAGCAGTTCGTCGAGACATCTACCCTCCTACGAGCAGTACTTC
CASSSSRHLPSYEQYF
>TRBV5-1|NA|15|TRBJ2-1|few
TGCGCCAGCAGTCTGGGGGCCATCCGGCCCAATGAGCAGTTCTTC
CASSLGAIRPNEQFF
>TRBV18|TRBD2|17|TRBJ2-7|NA
TGTGCCAGCTCACCTTGGACTCGGGACGGCGAAGCGGGGGAGCAGTACTTC
CASSPWTRDGEAGEQYF